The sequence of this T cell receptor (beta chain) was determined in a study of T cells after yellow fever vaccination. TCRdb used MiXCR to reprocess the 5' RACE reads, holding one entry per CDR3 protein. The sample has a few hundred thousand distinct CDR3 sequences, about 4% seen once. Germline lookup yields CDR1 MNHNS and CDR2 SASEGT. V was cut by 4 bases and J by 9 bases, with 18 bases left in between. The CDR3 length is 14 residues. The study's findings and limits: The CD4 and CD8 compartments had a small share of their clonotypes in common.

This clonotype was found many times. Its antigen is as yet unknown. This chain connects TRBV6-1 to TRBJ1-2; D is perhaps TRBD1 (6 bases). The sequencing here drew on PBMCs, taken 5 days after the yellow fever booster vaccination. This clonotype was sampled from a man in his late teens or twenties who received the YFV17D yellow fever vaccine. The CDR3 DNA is TGTGCCAGCAGTGGAGAGACAGGCTTGATGCGCTACACCTTC. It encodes CASSGETGLMRYTF.